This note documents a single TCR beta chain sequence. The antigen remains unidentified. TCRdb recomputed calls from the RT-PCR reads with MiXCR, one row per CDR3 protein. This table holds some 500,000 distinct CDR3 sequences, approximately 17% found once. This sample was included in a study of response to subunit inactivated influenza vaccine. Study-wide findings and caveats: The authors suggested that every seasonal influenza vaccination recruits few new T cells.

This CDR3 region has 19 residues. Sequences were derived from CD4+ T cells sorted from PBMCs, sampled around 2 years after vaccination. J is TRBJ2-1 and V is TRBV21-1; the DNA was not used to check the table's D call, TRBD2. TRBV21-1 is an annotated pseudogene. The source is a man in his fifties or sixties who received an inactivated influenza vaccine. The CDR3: CASSKAMLILAGGNNEQFF. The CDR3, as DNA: TGTGCCAGCAGCAAAGCGATGCTAATTCTAGCGGGAGGCAACAATGAGCAGTTCTTC.